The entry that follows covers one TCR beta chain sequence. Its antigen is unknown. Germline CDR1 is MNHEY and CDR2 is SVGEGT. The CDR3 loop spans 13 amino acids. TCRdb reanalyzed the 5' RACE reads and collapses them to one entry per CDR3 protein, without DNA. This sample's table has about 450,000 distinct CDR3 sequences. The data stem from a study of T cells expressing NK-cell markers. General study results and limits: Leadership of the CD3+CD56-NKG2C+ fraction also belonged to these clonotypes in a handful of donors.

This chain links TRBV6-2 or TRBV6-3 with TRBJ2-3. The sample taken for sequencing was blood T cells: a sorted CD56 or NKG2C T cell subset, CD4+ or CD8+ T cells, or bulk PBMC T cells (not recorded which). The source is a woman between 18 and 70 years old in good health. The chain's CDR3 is CASSPYKSDTQYF.